Listed below are T cell receptor beta chains from one sample, sequenced in a study of cytomegalovirus exposure and HLA in healthy donors. Sequencing was performed with immunoSEQ multiplex PCR; in TCRdb, only in-frame clones are kept and a portion is missing. The data show 200,000 to 250,000 clones, around 85% seen once. The specimen sequenced was PBMCs. The receptors derive from a human donor in good health. Both conserved end residues are part of each CDR3. Only some rows state a clone size, as once, few, many or a class for expanded clones.

V gene: TRBV19; J gene: TRBJ2-3; clone size: NA; CDR3 protein: CASGISGSGDTQYF
V gene: TRBV7-9; J gene: TRBJ2-1; clone size: NA; CDR3 protein: CASSLALRLAGDNEQFF
V gene: TRBV27; J gene: TRBJ2-7; clone size: NA; CDR3 protein: CASSLSGAHHSYEQYF
V gene: TRBV2; J gene: TRBJ1-1; clone size: NA; CDR3 protein: CASSPRRGFDTEAFF
V gene: TRBV19; J gene: TRBJ1-1; clone size: NA; CDR3 protein: CASSTRGWPGYTEAFF
V gene: TRBV6-5; J gene: TRBJ2-7; clone size: few; CDR3 protein: CASSYSLAGSYEQYF
V gene: TRBV4-1; J gene: TRBJ1-2; clone size: NA; CDR3 protein: CASSPKEGTGRGYGYTF
V gene: TRBV7-7; J gene: TRBJ2-5; clone size: NA; CDR3 protein: CASSPGRGWETQYF
V gene: TRBV7-8; J gene: TRBJ2-7; clone size: once; CDR3 protein: CASSSRDRAYEQYF
V gene: TRBV7-9; J gene: TRBJ2-1; clone size: NA; CDR3 protein: CASSPGQGLDNEQFF
V gene: TRBV28; J gene: TRBJ1-2; clone size: NA; CDR3 protein: CASSLVTGGSSRGYTF
V gene: TRBV19; J gene: TRBJ2-1; clone size: few; CDR3 protein: CASSMGGDYNEQFF
V gene: TRBV5-1; J gene: TRBJ2-1; clone size: NA; CDR3 protein: CASSSRLAGDEQFF
V gene: TRBV7-3; J gene: TRBJ2-1; clone size: NA; CDR3 protein: CASSYTSGRYNEQFF
V gene: TRBV27; J gene: TRBJ2-7; clone size: NA; CDR3 protein: CASSLVPPGTGFYEQYF
V gene: TRBV14; J gene: TRBJ2-7; clone size: NA; CDR3 protein: CASSPGRLEQYF
V gene: TRBV7-2; J gene: TRBJ2-7; clone size: NA; CDR3 protein: CASSHSYISSLTEQYF
V gene: TRBV5-1; J gene: TRBJ2-7; clone size: NA; CDR3 protein: CASSAGTELYEQYF
V gene: TRBV28; J gene: TRBJ2-2; clone size: NA; CDR3 protein: CASTPGNTGELFF
V gene: TRBV20-1; J gene: TRBJ1-1; clone size: NA; CDR3 protein: CSASKNTEAFF
V gene: TRBV5-4; J gene: TRBJ2-1; clone size: NA; CDR3 protein: CASSPGSTGSGRALGQFF
V gene: TRBV15; J gene: TRBJ1-2; clone size: NA; CDR3 protein: CATSRDLSLAGEGANYGYTF